A single sample gave rise to the 28 T cell receptor beta chains below, sequenced in a study of CD8 T cells in seronegative destructive rheumatoid arthritis. TCRdb's copy holds only in-frame clones and misses some; the assay was immunoSEQ multiplex PCR. The repertoire includes fewer than 15,000 clones, around 83% of them detected once, and over 25% sits in the top ten. The specimen sequenced was CD8+ T cells from blood. The receptors originated from a woman aged 30 to 49 with seronegative destructive rheumatoid arthritis.

This clone occurred once. The CDR3 sequence is CASSPRDRGMENYGYTF. In nucleotides, the CDR3 is TGTGCCAGCAGCCCCAGGGACAGGGGAATGGAAAACTATGGCTACACCTTC. The V gene is TRBV7-9, the J gene TRBJ1-2; 10 bases line up with TRBD1. The CDR3 consists of 17 residues. Germline V gives CDR1 SEHNR, CDR2 FQNEAQ (reference sequence). Germline trimming cut 5 bases from V and 2 bases from J; bases unmatched to any gene: 11.

The chain is built from TRBV28 and TRBJ2-3; tentative D call: TRBD1 (5 bases). From germline, CDR1 is MDHEN and CDR2 SYDVKM. V was cut by 2 bases and J by 8 bases, with 14 bases left in between. The CDR3 contains 14 residues. The CDR3 DNA reads TGTGCCAGCAGTTTAAGGGGCCTAGGCGGTACGCAGTATTTT. Translated, it gives CASSLRGLGGTQYF.

The rearrangement links TRBV7-9 to TRBJ2-5, with 8 nucleotides matching TRBD1. CDR3 size: 16 residues. Per germline, CDR1 SEHNR and CDR2 FQNEAQ (reference sequence). Unmatched junction bases numbered 5, after V lost 1 base and J lost 1 base. The CDR3 nucleotides read TGTGCCAGCAGCTTAGGATCGCAGGGGGCCCAAGAGACCCAGTACTTC. Translating gives CASSLGSQGAQETQYF.

CDR3 residues: CASTPGRGEAFF. Written as DNA, the CDR3 is TGTGCCAGCACCCCAGGCAGGGGTGAAGCTTTCTTT. J is TRBJ1-1 and V is TRBV7-9, with a weak D call TRBD1 (6 bases). Trimming took off 7 bases at V and 7 bases at J, with 13 bases between the two ends. Germline V gene data show CDR1 as SEHNR and CDR2 as FQNEAQ (reference sequence). The CDR3 totals 12 residues.

The chain uses TRBV2 and TRBJ2-1; D uncertain. The V gene lost 5 bases and the J gene lost 4 bases, with 6 bases spanning the gap. The CDR3 runs 12 residues. In germline, CDR1 is SNHLY, CDR2 FYNNEI. For the CDR3, the DNA is TGTGCCAGCAGTTACGAGTACAATGAGCAGTTCTTC. As protein: CASSYEYNEQFF.

This clone was seen a single time. This chain uses TRBV7-9 with TRBJ2-1, with D maybe TRBD2 (7 bases). With 5 bases removed from V and 8 bases from J, the gap between germline ends came to 13 bases. Germline CDR1 is SEHNR and CDR2 is FQNEAQ (reference sequence). This CDR3 is 13 amino acids long. CDR3 residues: CASSSWGGDEQFF. The CDR3 DNA reads TGTGCCAGCAGCAGCTGGGGGGGCGATGAGCAGTTCTTC.

The chain joins TRBV19 to TRBJ2-2; maybe TRBD1 (6 bases). Per germline, CDR1 LNHDA and CDR2 SQIVND (reference sequence). The V end was cut by 5 bases, the J end by 8 bases, with 6 bases between. The CDR3 is made up of 11 amino acids. The CDR3 nucleotides read TGTGCCAGTAGTCAGGGGGGGGAGCTGTTTTTT. As protein: CASSQGGELFF.

This clone was found a few times. The junction departs from the called germline gene at one end, perhaps through a read error. V and J are TRBV29-1 and TRBJ1-2; D is unresolved. Germline V lookup: CDR1 SQVTM, CDR2 ANQGSEA. The CDR3 has 10 residues. CDR3: CSVEDGLRNF. DNA of the CDR3: TGCAGCGTTGAAGATGGGCTCAGGAACTTC.

The CDR3 sequence: CASSRQGGNQPQHF. CDR3 nucleotide sequence: TGTGCCAGCAGCCGACAGGGAGGCAATCAGCCCCAGCATTTT. The chain employs TRBV28 and TRBJ1-5, with TRBD1 matching over 7 bases. This CDR3 is 14 amino acids long. Germline CDR1 reads MDHEN; CDR2 reads SYDVKM. With 6 bases clipped from V and 2 bases from J, the junction kept 4 bases outside the gene matches.

This chain uses TRBV7-9 with TRBJ1-1, with D perhaps TRBD1 (6 bases). V lost 1 base and J lost 5, with 14 bases in between. The germline CDR1 and CDR2 sequences are SEHNR and FQNEAQ (reference sequence). The CDR3 runs to 15 residues. DNA of the CDR3: TGTGCCAGCAGCTTAGGGGGGCAGGGTTGGACTGAAGCTTTCTTT. Translation gives CASSLGGQGWTEAFF. The variable domain in full, with the rest retrieved from reference TRBV7-9 and TRBJ1-1, is DTGVSQNPRHKITKRGQNVTFRCDPISEHNRLYWYRQTLGQGPEFLTYFQNEAQLEKSRLLSDRFSAERPKGSFSTLEIQRTEQGDSAMYLCASSLGGQGWTEAFFGQGTRLTVV.

J is TRBJ1-1 and V is TRBV6-1; 7 bases agree with TRBD1. The CDR3 spans 13 residues. Germline loops: CDR1 MNHNS, CDR2 SASEGT. The junction had 9 bases not matched to a gene; V was cut back by 7 bases and J by 7 bases. The CDR3 DNA is TGTGCCAGCACAGGGGGACTCCTAAGTGAAGCTTTCTTT. Translation gives CASTGGLLSEAFF.

CDR3 protein: CASSLTGPYGYTF. The CDR3 nucleotides read TGTGCCAGCAGTCTGACAGGACCCTATGGCTACACCTTC. The rearrangement joins TRBV6-6 to TRBJ1-2, with D perhaps matching TRBD1 (6 bases). V lost 5 bases and J lost 4, with 11 bases in between. The CDR3 covers 13 residues. Germline V gene lookup returns CDR1 MNHNY and CDR2 SVGAGI (reference sequence).

The chain recombines TRBV9 with TRBJ2-1; 9 nucleotides align to TRBD1. Trimming cost V 3 bases and J 2 bases; bases outside gene matches: 3. The length of the CDR3 is 15 residues. CDR1 is SGDLS, CDR2 YYNGEE, per germline. The CDR3 here is CASSGTGVPYNEQFF. CDR3 in DNA: TGTGCCAGCAGCGGGACAGGGGTCCCCTACAATGAGCAGTTCTTC.

The chain employs TRBV4-2 and TRBJ2-5, with D maybe TRBD1 (6 bases). The CDR3 length is 13 residues. The V end was cut by 6 bases, the J end by 3 bases, with 11 bases between. The germline V gene has CDR1 LGHNA and CDR2 YNFKEQ. CDR3 sequence (DNA): TGTGCCAGCAGGGCGGACAGTGAAGAGACCCAGTACTTC. Translating gives CASRADSEETQYF.

This chain uses TRBV18 with TRBJ2-7; D is undetermined. Trimming took off 6 bases at V and 1 base at J, with 7 bases between the two ends. Germline assignment: CDR1 KGHSH and CDR2 LQKENI. This CDR3 is 12 amino acids long. CDR3 region: CASSPLSYEQYF. The CDR3 DNA sequence: TGTGCCAGCTCCCCGTTATCCTACGAGCAGTACTTC.

The chain couples TRBV18 to TRBJ2-7; possible D gene TRBD1, 6 bases. The CDR3 contains 14 residues. V was clipped by 8 bases and J by 6 bases, with 20 bases between them. The germline gives CDR1 KGHSH, CDR2 LQKENI. The CDR3 DNA sequence: TGTGCCAGCAAGCCCCCAGGGGTCGGACGCGAGCAGTACTTC. This codes for CASKPPGVGREQYF.

The genes are TRBV5-6 and TRBJ2-6, with D hard to call. V was pared by 4 bases and J by 0 bases, with 8 bases between. Germline V gene lookup returns CDR1 SGHDT and CDR2 YYEEEE. The CDR3 length is 15 residues. CDR3 nucleotides: TGTGCCAGCAGCGTCGTCGGCTCTGGGGCCAACGTCCTGACTTTC. Translation: CASSVVGSGANVLTF.

The chain carries TRBV5-1 and TRBJ1-4; D unresolved. CDR3 size: 12 residues. V lost 0 bases and J 14 bases, leaving 11 bases between the germline ends. Looked up from germline, CDR1 is SGHRS and CDR2 is YFSETQ. CDR3 region: CASSLGGGTLFF. The CDR3 region has the DNA TGCGCCAGCAGCTTGGGGGGAGGAACTCTGTTTTTT.

In DNA, the CDR3 is TGTGCCAGTAGTATAAGTCGCGGGGCGGCGGACACTGAAGCTTTCTTT. Its protein is CASSISRGAADTEAFF. V gene TRBV19 combines with J gene TRBJ1-1; D is possibly TRBD1 (5 bases). Trimming left V 2 bases short and J 3 bases short, with 16 bases between. Germline assignment: CDR1 LNHDA and CDR2 SQIVND (reference sequence). There are 16 residues in the CDR3.

V and J are TRBV5-1 and TRBJ2-1, with 11 bases identical to TRBD2. The CDR3 is 16 amino acids. The ends lost 4 bases at V and 7 bases at J; junction bases unmatched: 10. The germline CDR1 and CDR2 sequences are SGHRS and YFSETQ. The CDR3 here is CASSGITSGGVNEQFF. The CDR3, as DNA: TGCGCCAGCAGCGGTATCACTAGCGGGGGTGTGAATGAGCAGTTCTTC.

The chain joins TRBV5-1 to TRBJ1-6; D unresolved. Looked up from germline, CDR1 is SGHRS and CDR2 is YFSETQ. The CDR3 is made up of 18 amino acids. Trimming left V 4 bases short and J 0 bases short, with 17 bases between. For the CDR3, the DNA is TGCGCCAGCAGCCTGACGGGAGAGCTGAGCTCCTATAATTCACCCCTCCACTTT. Its translation is CASSLTGELSSYNSPLHF.

The chain couples TRBV4-1 to TRBJ1-3; 9 bases fit TRBD1. V shed 4 bases, J shed 0 bases, and the junction held 10 bases outside the gene matches. The CDR3 sequence is 18 residues long. Germline V gives CDR1 MGHRA, CDR2 YSYEKL. The CDR3 region is CASSLRAGQGDSGNTIYF. Here the CDR3 DNA reads TGCGCCAGCAGCCTTAGGGCGGGACAGGGCGACTCTGGAAACACCATATATTTT.

This chain links TRBV7-6 with TRBJ2-2; a possible D gene is TRBD2 (6 bases). Deletions cut 3 bases from V and 6 bases from J, with 11 bases between. The CDR3 length is 14 residues. The germline gives CDR1 SGHVS, CDR2 FNYEAQ. CDR3 in amino acids: CASSFTWEAGELFF. DNA for the CDR3: TGTGCCAGCAGCTTTACCTGGGAGGCCGGGGAGCTGTTTTTT.

This chain joins TRBV28 and TRBJ1-1, with D possibly matching TRBD1 (5 bases). This CDR3 spans 13 amino acids. V shed 6 bases and J shed 7 bases, with 15 bases lying between them. Germline V CDR1 and CDR2: MDHEN, SYDVKM. The CDR3 sequence: CASRDATGGEAFF. CDR3 sequence (DNA): TGTGCCAGCAGGGACGCGACCGGGGGTGAAGCTTTCTTT.

The chain has TRBV11-1 and TRBJ1-2, with D possibly TRBD1 on 5 matching bases. Trimming removed 5 bases from V and 6 bases from J, with 22 bases in between. Per the germline V gene, CDR1 is SGHAT and CDR2 is FQDESV (reference sequence). This CDR3 is built from 16 residues. The CDR3 DNA is TGTGCCAGCAGCCAAGGACGGATCGGGGGAGGGGATGGCTACACCTTC. Translated: CASSQGRIGGGDGYTF.

This sequence joins TRBV27 and TRBJ2-2; D is undetermined. Germline assignment: CDR1 MNHEY and CDR2 SMNVEV (reference sequence). V lost 5 bases and J lost 0, with 7 bases in between. This CDR3 has 14 residues. The CDR3 reads CASSPLANTGELFF. For the CDR3, the DNA is TGTGCCAGCAGTCCCCTAGCGAACACCGGGGAGCTGTTTTTT.

The chain employs TRBV28 and TRBJ1-5, with TRBD1 identical over 7 bases. The CDR3 is 15 amino acids. The V and J ends lost 1 base and 4 bases, in that order; junction bases with no gene match: 4. The germline V gene has CDR1 MDHEN and CDR2 SYDVKM. The CDR3 is CASSLSDRENQPQHF. DNA of the CDR3: TGTGCCAGCAGTTTATCTGACAGGGAGAATCAGCCCCAGCATTTT.

The chain is built from TRBV27 and TRBJ2-1; D remains ambiguous. From germline, CDR1 is MNHEY and CDR2 SMNVEV (reference sequence). Deletions cut 0 bases from V and 8 bases from J, with 14 bases between. This CDR3 contains 15 residues. This chain's CDR3 is CASSLSSGAWDEQFF. The CDR3 DNA follows: TGTGCCAGCAGTTTATCCTCAGGCGCTTGGGATGAGCAGTTCTTC.